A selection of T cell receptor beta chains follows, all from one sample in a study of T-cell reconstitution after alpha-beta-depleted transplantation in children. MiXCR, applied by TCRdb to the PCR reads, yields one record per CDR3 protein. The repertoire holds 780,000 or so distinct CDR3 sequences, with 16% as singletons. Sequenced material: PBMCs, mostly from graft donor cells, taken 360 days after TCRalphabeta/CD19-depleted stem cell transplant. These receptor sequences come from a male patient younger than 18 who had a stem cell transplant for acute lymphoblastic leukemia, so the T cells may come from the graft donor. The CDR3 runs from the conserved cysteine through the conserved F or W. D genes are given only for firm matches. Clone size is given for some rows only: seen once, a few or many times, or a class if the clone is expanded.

TGTGCCAGCAGTTTAAGGACAGGGCTTAACTATGGCTACACCTTC,CASSLRTGLNYGYTF,.,TRBV27,TRBD1,TRBJ1-2
TGTGCCACCAGCCCTGACCTGCAGGGTAGCCCAAATGGCTACACCTTC,CATSPDLQGSPNGYTF,few,TRBV15,.,TRBJ1-2
TGTGCCAGCTCGGAGTCTGGTCCTACGAAGCAGTACTTC,CASSESGPTKQYF,few,TRBV2,.,TRBJ2-7
TGTGCCAGCAGCCCAATCGAGGATGAAAAACTGTTTTTT,CASSPIEDEKLFF,.,TRBV27,.,TRBJ1-4
TGTGCCAGCAGCTTAGAATGGGACTCCTACGAGCAGTACTTC,CASSLEWDSYEQYF,few,TRBV11-2,.,TRBJ2-7
TGTGCCAGCAGTGAAGTGAAGGGGCAATATCTTTATAGCAATCAGCCCCAGCATTTT,CASSEVKGQYLYSNQPQHF,.,TRBV6-1,.,TRBJ1-5
TGTGCCAGCAGTCACAACCCCTACCCCACCTACGAGCAGTACTTC,CASSHNPYPTYEQYF,few,TRBV12-3/TRBV12-4,.,TRBJ2-7
TGTGCCACCAGCAGAGCCAGGGTCAATGAGCAGTTCTTC,CATSRARVNEQFF,few,TRBV15,.,TRBJ2-1
TGCAGTGCTCCAGAGGTGTATGAGCAGTTCTTC,CSAPEVYEQFF,.,TRBV20-1,.,TRBJ2-1
TGTGCCAGCAGCTCGCGGCACGGGGTGGGGGATACGCAGTATTTT,CASSSRHGVGDTQYF,.,TRBV7-3,.,TRBJ2-3
TGTGCCAGCAGTGGCGGGCAGCCCTATGTTGAGCAGTTCTTC,CASSGGQPYVEQFF,many,TRBV2,.,TRBJ2-1
TGTGCCAGCAGCGGACAGCGGAGGAGGGGAGGGGATGAAAAACTGTTTTTT,CASSGQRRRGGDEKLFF,few,TRBV7-9,.,TRBJ1-4
TGCGCCAGCAGCTTAAACAGATACTACGAGCAGTACTTC,CASSLNRYYEQYF,many,TRBV12-3/TRBV12-4,.,TRBJ2-7
TGTGCCAGCAGTCCGGACTATCCGATGTACAATGAGCAGTTCTTC,CASSPDYPMYNEQFF,few,TRBV12-3/TRBV12-4,.,TRBJ2-1
TGTGCCAGCACCCCAATTGGGGTCGGGACAGATACGCAGTATTTT,CASTPIGVGTDTQYF,once,TRBV27,.,TRBJ2-3
TGCGCCAGCAGCGATTACAGGGTGGAGGAGGTTGAAGCTTTCTTT,CASSDYRVEEVEAFF,.,TRBV5-1,.,TRBJ1-1
TGTGCCAGCAGTTGGACAGGGCGACGGTCTGAAGCTTTCTTT,CASSWTGRRSEAFF,.,TRBV27,TRBD1,TRBJ1-1
TGTGCCAGCAGCCATAGGGGTAGGACAGATACGCAGTATTTT,CASSHRGRTDTQYF,.,TRBV3-1,.,TRBJ2-3
TGCGCCAGCAGCTTGGCCCCGGGACAGACCTACGAGCAGTACTTC,CASSLAPGQTYEQYF,many,TRBV5-1,TRBD1,TRBJ2-7
TGTGCCAGCAGCCAAGCTCAGCGGACCAGCTCCTACGAGCAGTACTTC,CASSQAQRTSSYEQYF,.,TRBV4-2,.,TRBJ2-7
TGTGCCAGTTGCGCTAGCGGGAGCCTCAACGAGCAGTTCTTC,CASCASGSLNEQFF,.,TRBV19,TRBD2,TRBJ2-1
TGTGCCAGCACCGGAGGGGGCATTCAGTACTTC,CASTGGGIQYF,.,TRBV3-1,.,TRBJ2-4
TGTGCCACCAGTGATTTGAGTGCAGGGGGAGCCTACGAGCAGTACTTC,CATSDLSAGGAYEQYF,few,TRBV24-1,TRBD1,TRBJ2-7
TGTGCCACCAGCGAAGACACTGAAGCTTTCTTT,CATSEDTEAFF,once,TRBV12-3/TRBV12-4,.,TRBJ1-1
TGCGCCAGCAGCCAAGGAGGGCGAGAAGATACGCAGTATTTT,CASSQGGREDTQYF,.,TRBV4-1,.,TRBJ2-3
TGTGCCAGCAGCCCCGGGACTGGCGGTGAAGCTTTCTTT,CASSPGTGGEAFF,few,TRBV11-3,.,TRBJ1-1
TGTGCCAGCAGTAAACTAGCGGGGATCACAGATACGCAGTATTTT,CASSKLAGITDTQYF,many,TRBV28,TRBD2,TRBJ2-3
TGTGCCAGCAGGGCGGGACGGGGACAGATGGATACGCAGTATTTT,CASRAGRGQMDTQYF,many,TRBV12-3/TRBV12-4,.,TRBJ2-3
TGTGCCAGCAGCTTAGCGCGGGTACAGGGCCCCGGCGAAGCTTTCTTT,CASSLARVQGPGEAFF,.,TRBV11-1,.,TRBJ1-1
TGTGCCACCAGTGAGGGGGAGGGAGAAAAACTGTTTTTT,CATSEGEGEKLFF,few,TRBV24-1,.,TRBJ1-4
TGCGCCAGCAGCTTCTTAGAGAGGCCCTACAATGAGCAGTTCTTC,CASSFLERPYNEQFF,.,TRBV5-1,.,TRBJ2-1
TGCGCCAGCTACCGGACTAGCGGAAACAATGAGCAGTTCTTC,CASYRTSGNNEQFF,.,TRBV5-1,TRBD2,TRBJ2-1